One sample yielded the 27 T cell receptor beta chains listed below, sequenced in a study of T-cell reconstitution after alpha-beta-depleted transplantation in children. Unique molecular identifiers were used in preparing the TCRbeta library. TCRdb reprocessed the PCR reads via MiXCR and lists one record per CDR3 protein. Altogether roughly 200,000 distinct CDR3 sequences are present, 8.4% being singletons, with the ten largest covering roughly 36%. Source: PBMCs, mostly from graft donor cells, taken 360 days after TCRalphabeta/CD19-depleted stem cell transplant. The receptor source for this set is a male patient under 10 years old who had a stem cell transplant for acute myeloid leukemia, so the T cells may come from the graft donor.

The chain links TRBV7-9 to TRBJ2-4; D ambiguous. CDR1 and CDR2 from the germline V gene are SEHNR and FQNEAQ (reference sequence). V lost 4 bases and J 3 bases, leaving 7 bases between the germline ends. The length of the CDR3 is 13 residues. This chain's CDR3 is CASSSNVKNIQYF. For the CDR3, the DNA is TGTGCCAGCAGCTCGAACGTCAAAAACATTCAGTACTTC.

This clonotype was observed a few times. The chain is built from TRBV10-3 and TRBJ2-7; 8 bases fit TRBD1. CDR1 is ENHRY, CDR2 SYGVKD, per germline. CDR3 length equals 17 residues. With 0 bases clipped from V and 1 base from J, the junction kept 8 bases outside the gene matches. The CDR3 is CAISESLRTGISYEQYF. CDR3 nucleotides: TGTGCCATCAGTGAGTCGCTTCGGACAGGGATTTCCTACGAGCAGTACTTC.

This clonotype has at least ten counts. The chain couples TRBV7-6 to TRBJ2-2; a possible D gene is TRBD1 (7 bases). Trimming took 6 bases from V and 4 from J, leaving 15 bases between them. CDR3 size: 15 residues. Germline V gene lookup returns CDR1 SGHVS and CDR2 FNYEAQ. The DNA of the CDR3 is TGTGCCAGCAGTCAGGCGGGACAGAGCACCGGGGAGCTGTTTTTT. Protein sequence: CASSQAGQSTGELFF.

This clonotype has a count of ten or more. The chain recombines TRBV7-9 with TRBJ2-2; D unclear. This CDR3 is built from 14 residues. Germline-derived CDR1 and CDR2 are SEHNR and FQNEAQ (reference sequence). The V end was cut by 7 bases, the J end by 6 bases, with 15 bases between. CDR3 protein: CASNPYRSAGELFF. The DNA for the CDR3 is TGTGCCAGCAACCCTTACCGGTCCGCCGGGGAGCTGTTTTTT.

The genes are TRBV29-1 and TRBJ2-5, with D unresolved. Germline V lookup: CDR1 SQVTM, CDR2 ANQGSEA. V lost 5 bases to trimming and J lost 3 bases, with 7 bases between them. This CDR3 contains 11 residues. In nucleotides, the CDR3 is TGCAGCGTTAAGGAGAAAGAGACCCAGTACTTC. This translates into CSVKEKETQYF.

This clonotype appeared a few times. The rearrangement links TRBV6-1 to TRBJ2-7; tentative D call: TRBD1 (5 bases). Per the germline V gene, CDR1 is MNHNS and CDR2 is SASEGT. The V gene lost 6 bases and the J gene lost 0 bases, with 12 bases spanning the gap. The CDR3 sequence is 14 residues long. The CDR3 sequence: CASRATVCSYEQYF. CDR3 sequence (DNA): TGTGCCAGCAGGGCGACAGTATGCTCCTACGAGCAGTACTTC.

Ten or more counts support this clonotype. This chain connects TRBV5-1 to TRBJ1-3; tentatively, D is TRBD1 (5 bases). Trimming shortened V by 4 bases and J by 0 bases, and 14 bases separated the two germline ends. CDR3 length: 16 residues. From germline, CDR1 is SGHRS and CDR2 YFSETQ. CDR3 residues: CASSRGTYSSGNTIYF. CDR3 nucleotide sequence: TGCGCCAGCAGCCGGGGGACTTACAGCTCTGGAAACACCATATATTTT.

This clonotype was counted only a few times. The CDR3 DNA reads TGCAGCGCCTCAGGGGGTACGAACACCGGGGAGCTGTTTTTT. This codes for CSASGGTNTGELFF. The chain has TRBV29-1 and TRBJ2-2, with TRBD1 matching over 7 bases. The CDR3 contains 14 residues. Germline V gives CDR1 SQVTM, CDR2 ANQGSEA. The ends lost 7 bases at V and 0 bases at J; junction bases unmatched: 5.

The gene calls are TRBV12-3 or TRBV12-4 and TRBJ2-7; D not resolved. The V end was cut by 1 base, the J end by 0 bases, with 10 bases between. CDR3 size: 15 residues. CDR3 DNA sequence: TGTGCCAGCAGTTTAGTAGGTCCTAGCTCCTACGAGCAGTACTTC. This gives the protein CASSLVGPSSYEQYF.

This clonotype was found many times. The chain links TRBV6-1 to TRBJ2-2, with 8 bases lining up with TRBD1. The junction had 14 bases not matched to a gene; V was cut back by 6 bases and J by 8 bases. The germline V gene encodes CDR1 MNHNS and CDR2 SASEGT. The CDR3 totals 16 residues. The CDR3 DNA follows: TGTGCCAGCAGCCTGACCGGGACAGGACAAACTGGGGAGCTGTTTTTT. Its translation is CASSLTGTGQTGELFF.

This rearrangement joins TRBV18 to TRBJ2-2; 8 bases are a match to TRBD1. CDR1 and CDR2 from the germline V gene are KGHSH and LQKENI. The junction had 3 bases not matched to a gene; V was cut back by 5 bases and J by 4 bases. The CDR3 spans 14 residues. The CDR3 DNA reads TGTGCCAGCTCAAACGACAGGGGCACCGGGGAGCTGTTTTTT. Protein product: CASSNDRGTGELFF.

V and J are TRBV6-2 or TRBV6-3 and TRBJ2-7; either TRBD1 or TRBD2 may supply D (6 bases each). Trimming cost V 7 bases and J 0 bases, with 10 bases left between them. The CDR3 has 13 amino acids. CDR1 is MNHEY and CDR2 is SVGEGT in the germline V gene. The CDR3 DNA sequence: TGTGCCAGCAAACGGGGGCCCTCCTACGAGCAGTACGTC. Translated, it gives CASKRGPSYEQYV.

The DNA for the CDR3 is TGCTCCCGCCCGAGGACAGGGGACACTGAAGCTTTCTTT. This sequence encodes CSRPRTGDTEAFF. The J gene is TRBJ1-1, the V gene TRBV20-1, with 9 nucleotides matching TRBD1. The germline gives CDR1 DFQATT, CDR2 SNEGSKA (reference sequence). The CDR3 has 13 amino acids.

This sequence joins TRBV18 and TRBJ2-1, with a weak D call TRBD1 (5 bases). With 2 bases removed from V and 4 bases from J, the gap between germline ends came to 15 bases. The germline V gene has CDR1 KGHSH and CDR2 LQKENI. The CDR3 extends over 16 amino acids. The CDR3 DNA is TGTGCCAGCTCACCAAGGAGCCAGGGCCCGTACAATGAGCAGTTCTTC. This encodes CASSPRSQGPYNEQFF.

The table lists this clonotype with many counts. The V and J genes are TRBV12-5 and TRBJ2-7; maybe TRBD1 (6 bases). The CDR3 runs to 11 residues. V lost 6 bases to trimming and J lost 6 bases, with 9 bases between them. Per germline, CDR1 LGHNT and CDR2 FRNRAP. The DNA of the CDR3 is TGTGCTAGTGGGACAGGAATCGAGCAGTACGTC. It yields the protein CASGTGIEQYV.

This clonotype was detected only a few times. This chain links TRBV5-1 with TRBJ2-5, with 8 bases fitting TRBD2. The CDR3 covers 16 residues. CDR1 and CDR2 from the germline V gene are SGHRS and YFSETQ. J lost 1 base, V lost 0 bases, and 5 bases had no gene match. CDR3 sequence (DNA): TGCGCCAGCAGCTTGGTTACTAGCGGTCTCCAAGAGACCCAGTACTTC. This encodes CASSLVTSGLQETQYF.

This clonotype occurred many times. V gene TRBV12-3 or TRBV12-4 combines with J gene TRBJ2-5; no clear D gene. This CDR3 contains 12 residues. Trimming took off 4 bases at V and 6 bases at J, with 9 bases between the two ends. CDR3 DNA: TGTGCCAGCAGTTCCGAATATAAGACCCAGTACTTC. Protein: CASSSEYKTQYF.

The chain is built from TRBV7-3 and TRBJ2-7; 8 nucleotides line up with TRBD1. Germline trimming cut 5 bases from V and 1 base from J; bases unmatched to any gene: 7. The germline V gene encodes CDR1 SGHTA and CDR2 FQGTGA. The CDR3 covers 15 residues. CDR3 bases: TGTGCCAGCAGCACGGACAGGGAGCCTTCCTACGAGCAGTACGTC. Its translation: CASSTDREPSYEQYV.

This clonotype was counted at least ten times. The CDR3 protein is CASSRAGVAYEQYF. CDR3 in DNA: TGTGCCAGCAGCCGAGCGGGAGTTGCCTACGAGCAGTACTTC. The chain recombines TRBV12-3 or TRBV12-4 with TRBJ2-7, with TRBD2 identical over 8 bases. This CDR3 comprises 14 residues. The V segment lost 6 bases and the J segment 2 bases; nucleotides outside the gene matches: 6.

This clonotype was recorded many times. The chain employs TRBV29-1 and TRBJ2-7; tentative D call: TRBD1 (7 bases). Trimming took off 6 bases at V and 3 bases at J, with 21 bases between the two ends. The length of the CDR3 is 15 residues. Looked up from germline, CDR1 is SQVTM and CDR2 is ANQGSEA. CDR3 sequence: CSVHANRGGNYEQYF. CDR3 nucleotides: TGCAGCGTCCACGCTAACAGGGGAGGAAACTACGAGCAGTACTTC.

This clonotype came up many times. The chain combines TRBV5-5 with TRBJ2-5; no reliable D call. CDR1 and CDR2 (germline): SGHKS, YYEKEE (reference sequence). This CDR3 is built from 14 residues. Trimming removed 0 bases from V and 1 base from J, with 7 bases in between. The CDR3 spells CASSLGTTQETQYF. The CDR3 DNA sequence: TGTGCCAGCAGCTTGGGCACGACCCAAGAGACCCAGTACTTC.

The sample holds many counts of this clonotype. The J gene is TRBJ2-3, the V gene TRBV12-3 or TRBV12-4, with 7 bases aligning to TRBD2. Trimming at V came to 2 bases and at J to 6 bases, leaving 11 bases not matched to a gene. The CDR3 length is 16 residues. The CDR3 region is CASSLFLGGRADTQYF. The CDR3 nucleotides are TGTGCCAGCAGTTTATTCCTGGGAGGGCGCGCGGATACGCAGTATTTT.

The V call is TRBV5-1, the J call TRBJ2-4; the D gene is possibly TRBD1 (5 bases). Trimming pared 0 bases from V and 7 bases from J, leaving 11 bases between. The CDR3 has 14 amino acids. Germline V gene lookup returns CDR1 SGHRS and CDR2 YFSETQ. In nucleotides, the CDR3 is TGCGCCAGCAGCTTGGACAGGACGAGGAACATTCAGTACTTC. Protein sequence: CASSLDRTRNIQYF.

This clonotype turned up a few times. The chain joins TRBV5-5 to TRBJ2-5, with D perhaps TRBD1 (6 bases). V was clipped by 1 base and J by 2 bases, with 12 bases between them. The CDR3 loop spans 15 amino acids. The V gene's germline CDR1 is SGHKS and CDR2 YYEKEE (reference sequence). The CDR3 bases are TGTGCCAGCAGCTTGTTCCGGACAGTTCAAGAGACCCAGTACTTC. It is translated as CASSLFRTVQETQYF.

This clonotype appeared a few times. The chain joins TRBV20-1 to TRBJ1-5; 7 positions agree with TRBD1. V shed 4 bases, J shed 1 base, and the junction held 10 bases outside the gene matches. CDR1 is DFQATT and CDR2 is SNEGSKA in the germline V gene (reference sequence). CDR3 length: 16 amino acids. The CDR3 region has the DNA TGCAGTGCTAATAGGGGGCCCCCGAGGAGCAATCAGCCCCAGCATTTT. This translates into CSANRGPPRSNQPQHF.

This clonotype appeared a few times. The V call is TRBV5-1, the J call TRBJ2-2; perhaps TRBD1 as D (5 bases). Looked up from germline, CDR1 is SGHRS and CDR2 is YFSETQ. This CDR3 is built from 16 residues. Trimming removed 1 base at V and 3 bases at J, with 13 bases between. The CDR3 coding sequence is TGCGCCAGCAGCTTGAGGCCCTCGACAGACACCGGGGAGCTGTTTTTT. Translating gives CASSLRPSTDTGELFF.

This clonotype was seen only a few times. The CDR3 coding sequence is TGTGCCAGCAGCTTTGCAGGGGTGGACATTCAGTACTTC. Protein product: CASSFAGVDIQYF. This chain uses TRBV11-1 with TRBJ2-4; tentative D call: TRBD1 (6 bases). CDR3 length equals 13 residues. Germline-derived CDR1 and CDR2 are SGHAT and FQDESV (reference sequence). V lost 3 bases and J lost 8, with 11 bases in between.